The source of this TCR beta chain is a study of CD8+CD57+ T cells in acquired aplastic anemia. Overall study findings and caveats: The number of CD8+ CDR3 sequences shared by patients and controls was around 30.

CDR3 and TCR beta VDJ profiling relied on a genomic DNA template. From the reads, TCRdb called clonotypes with MiXCR, one entry per CDR3 protein. The sample carries about 220,000 distinct CDR3 sequences, 34% recorded once. This clonotype was seen ten or more times. Its antigen is undetermined. This CDR3 region has 14 residues. The V gene's germline CDR1 is SNHLY and CDR2 FYNNEI. V was clipped by 6 bases and J by 7 bases; unmatched bases: 6. The clonotype comes from a human donor in good health, serving as a control. This chain links TRBV2 with TRBJ1-4; 9 bases line up with TRBD1. Material: sorted CD4+, CD8+, or CD8+CD57+ T cells (not recorded which) from PBMCs. CDR3 residues: CASRQTGGGEKLFF. In nucleotides, the CDR3 is TGTGCCAGCAGGCAGACAGGGGGAGGTGAAAAACTGTTTTTT.